This TCR beta chain appears in the sequencing data of a study of a mutant IDH1 vaccine in newly diagnosed glioma. The time point here: week 5, during vaccination. Topical imiquimod was applied with each vaccine dose, which held 300 ug of mutant IDH1 20-mer peptide. This clone was detected only once. The antigen is undetermined. Method: immunoSEQ multiplex PCR; TCRdb's copy keeps in-frame clones and lacks some. Here the sample spans approximately 57,000 clones, 82% being singletons. Germline trimming cut 6 bases from V and 2 bases from J; bases unmatched to any gene: 6. Germline CDR1 and CDR2: MNHNS and SASEGT. The CDR3 spans 14 residues.

The genes are TRBV6-1 and TRBJ1-1; 7 bases are a match to TRBD1. Sequenced material: PBMCs, taken from a glioma patient whose treatment included an IDH1 peptide vaccine. This sequence originates from a woman between 18 and 29 years old with glioma. Some clones in this sample may be carry-over from other donors' samples. The CDR3 region is CASSGRQGNTEAFF. CDR3 in DNA: TGTGCCAGCAGCGGTCGACAGGGTAACACTGAAGCTTTCTTT.